The clone carrying this T cell receptor beta chain occurred once. There are 14 residues in the CDR3. The germline V gene has CDR1 MNHEY and CDR2 SVGEGT. V gave up 5 bases and J gave up 0 bases, with 8 bases separating them. Method: immunoSEQ multiplex PCR; TCRdb's copy keeps in-frame clones and lacks some. The sample carries 210,000 or so clones, about 84% recorded once. The sample comes from a study of blood T cell repertoires in COVID-19. The receptor comes from a woman of 80 years or more with COVID-19, enrolled during active disease. The chain links TRBV6-2 or TRBV6-3 to TRBJ2-1, with unresolved D. Sample: peripheral blood. CDR3 in DNA: TGTGCCAGCAGTCGCGGAAGCTCCTACAATGAGCAGTTCTTC. This sequence encodes CASSRGSSYNEQFF.